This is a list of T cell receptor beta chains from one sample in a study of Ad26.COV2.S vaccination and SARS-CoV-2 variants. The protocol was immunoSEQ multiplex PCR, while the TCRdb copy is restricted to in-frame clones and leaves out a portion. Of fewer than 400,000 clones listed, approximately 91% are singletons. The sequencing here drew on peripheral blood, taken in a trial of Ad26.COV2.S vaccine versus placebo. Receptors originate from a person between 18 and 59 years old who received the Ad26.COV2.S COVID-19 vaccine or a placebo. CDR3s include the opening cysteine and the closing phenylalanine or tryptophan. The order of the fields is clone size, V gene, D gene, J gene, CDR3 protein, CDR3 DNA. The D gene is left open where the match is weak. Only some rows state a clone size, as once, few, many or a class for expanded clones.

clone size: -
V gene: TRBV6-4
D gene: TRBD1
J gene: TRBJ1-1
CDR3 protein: CASSDSGQGAEAFF
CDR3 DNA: TGTGCCAGCAGTGACTCTGGACAGGGGGCTGAAGCTTTCTTT

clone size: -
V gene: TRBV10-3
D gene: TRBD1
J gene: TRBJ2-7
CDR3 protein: CAISRTGYEQYF
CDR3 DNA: TGTGCCATCAGCCGGACAGGGTACGAGCAGTACTTC

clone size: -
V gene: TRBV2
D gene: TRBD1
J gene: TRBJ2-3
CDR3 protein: CARKTGGTADTQYF
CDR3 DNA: TGTGCCAGAAAAACAGGGGGGACGGCAGATACGCAGTATTTT

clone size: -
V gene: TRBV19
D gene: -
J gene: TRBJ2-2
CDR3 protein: CASSIDASNTGELFF
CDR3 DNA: TGTGCCAGTAGTATCGATGCCTCGAACACCGGGGAGCTGTTTTTT

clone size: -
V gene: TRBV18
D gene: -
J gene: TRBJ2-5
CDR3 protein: CASSGETQYF
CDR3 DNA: TGTGCCAGCTCGGGGGAGACCCAGTACTTC

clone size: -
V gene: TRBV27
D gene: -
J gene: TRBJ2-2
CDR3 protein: CASSLGASNTGELFF
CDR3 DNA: TGTGCCAGCAGCCTAGGGGCCTCGAACACCGGGGAGCTGTTTTTT

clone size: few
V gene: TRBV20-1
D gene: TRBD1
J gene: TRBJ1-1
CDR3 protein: CSASMTGLTEAFF
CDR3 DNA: TGCAGTGCAAGTATGACAGGGCTAACTGAAGCTTTCTTT

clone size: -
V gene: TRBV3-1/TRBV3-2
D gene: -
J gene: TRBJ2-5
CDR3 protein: CASSQDTIQETQYF
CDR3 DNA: TGTGCCAGCAGCCAAGATACGATCCAAGAGACCCAGTACTTC

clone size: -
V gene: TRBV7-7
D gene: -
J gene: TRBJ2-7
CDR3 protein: CASSPHWEGAKSSYEQYF
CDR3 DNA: TGTGCTAGCAGCCCGCACTGGGAAGGGGCCAAGAGCTCCTACGAGCAGTACTTC

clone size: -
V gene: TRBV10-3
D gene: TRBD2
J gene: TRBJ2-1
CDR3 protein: CAISESRGTTFNEQFF
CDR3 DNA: TGTGCCATCAGTGAGTCTCGGGGGACTACCTTCAATGAGCAGTTCTTC

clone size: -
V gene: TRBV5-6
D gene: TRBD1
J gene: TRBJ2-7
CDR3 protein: CASSLQGPITYEQYF
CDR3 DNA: TGTGCCAGCAGCTTACAGGGGCCAATTACCTACGAGCAGTACTTC

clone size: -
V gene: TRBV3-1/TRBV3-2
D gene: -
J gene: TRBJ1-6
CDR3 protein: CASSQGGGNSPLHF
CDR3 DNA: TGTGCCAGCAGCCAAGGGGGGGGGAACTCACCCCTCCACTTT

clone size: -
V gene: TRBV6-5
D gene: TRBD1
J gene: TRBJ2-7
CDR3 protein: CASSRDRGYPYEQYF
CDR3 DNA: TGTGCCAGCAGTAGGGACAGGGGGTACCCCTACGAGCAGTACTTC

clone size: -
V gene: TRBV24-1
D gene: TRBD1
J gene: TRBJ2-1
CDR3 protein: CATSGQGYGNEQFF
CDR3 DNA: TGTGCCACCAGTGGACAGGGCTACGGCAATGAGCAGTTCTTC

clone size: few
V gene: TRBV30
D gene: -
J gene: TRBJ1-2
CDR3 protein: CAWSVDGGDYGYTF
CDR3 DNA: TGTGCCTGGAGTGTAGACGGTGGTGACTATGGCTACACCTTC

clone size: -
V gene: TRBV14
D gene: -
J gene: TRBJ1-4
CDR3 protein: CASSRSNREKLFF
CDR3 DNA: TGTGCCAGCAGCCGATCTAATAGGGAAAAACTGTTTTTT

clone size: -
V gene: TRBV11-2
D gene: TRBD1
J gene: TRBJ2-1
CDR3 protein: CASSLRNPGQYNEQFF
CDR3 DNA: TGTGCCAGCAGCTTAAGGAATCCGGGACAGTACAATGAGCAGTTCTTC

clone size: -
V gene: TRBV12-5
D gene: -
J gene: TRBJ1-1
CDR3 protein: CASLRDLNTEAFF
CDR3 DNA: TGTGCTAGTCTCAGAGACCTGAACACTGAAGCTTTCTTT

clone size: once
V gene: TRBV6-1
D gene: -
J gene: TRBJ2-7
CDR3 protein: CASSEALSLSYEQYF
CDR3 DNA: TGTGCCAGCAGTGAAGCGCTCAGTCTCTCCTACGAGCAGTACTTC

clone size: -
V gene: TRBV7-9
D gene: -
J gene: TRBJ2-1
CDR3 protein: CASSRLGVGNEQFF
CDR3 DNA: TGTGCCAGCAGCCGTCTAGGAGTGGGCAATGAGCAGTTCTTC

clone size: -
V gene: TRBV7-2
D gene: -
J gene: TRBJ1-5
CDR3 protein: CASSLVGQGWSNQPQHF
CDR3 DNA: TGTGCCAGCAGCTTAGTGGGGCAGGGATGGAGCAATCAGCCCCAGCATTTT

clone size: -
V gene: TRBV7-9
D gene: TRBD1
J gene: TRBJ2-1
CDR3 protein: CASSWGQVNEQFF
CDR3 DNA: TGTGCCAGCAGCTGGGGACAGGTAAATGAGCAGTTCTTC

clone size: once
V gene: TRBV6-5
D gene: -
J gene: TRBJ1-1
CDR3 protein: CASSRRTGMNTEAFF
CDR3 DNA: TGTGCCAGCAGTCGTCGGACCGGAATGAACACTGAAGCTTTCTTT

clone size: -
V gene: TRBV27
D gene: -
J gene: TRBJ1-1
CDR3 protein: CASCHRRGTEAFF
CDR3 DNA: TGTGCCAGCTGCCACAGGCGGGGCACTGAAGCTTTCTTT

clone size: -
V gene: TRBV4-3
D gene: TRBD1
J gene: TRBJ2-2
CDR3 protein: CASSQYTRGPGELFF
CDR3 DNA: TGCGCCAGCAGCCAATACACAAGGGGGCCCGGGGAGCTGTTTTTT

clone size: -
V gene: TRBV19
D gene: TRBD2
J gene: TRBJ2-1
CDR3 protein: CASSIIAGGPYEQFF
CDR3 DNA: TGTGCCAGTAGTATAATCGCGGGGGGGCCCTATGAGCAGTTCTTC

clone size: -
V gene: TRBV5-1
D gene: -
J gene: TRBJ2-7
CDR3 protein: CASSLDREYEQYF
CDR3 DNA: TGCGCCAGCAGCTTGGATCGGGAATACGAGCAGTACTTC

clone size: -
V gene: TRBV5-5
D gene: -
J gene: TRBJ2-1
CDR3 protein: CASSPPYPYNEQFF
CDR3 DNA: TGTGCCAGCAGCCCGCCCTATCCCTACAATGAGCAGTTCTTC

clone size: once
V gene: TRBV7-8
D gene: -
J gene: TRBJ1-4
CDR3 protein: CASSSGGFSSEKLFF
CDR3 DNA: TGTGCCAGCAGCTCGGGGGGTTTTTCGAGTGAAAAACTGTTTTTT

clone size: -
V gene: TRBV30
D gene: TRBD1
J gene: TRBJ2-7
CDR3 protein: CAWSIQGTYEQYF
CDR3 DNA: TGTGCCTGGAGCATACAGGGGACCTACGAGCAGTACTTC

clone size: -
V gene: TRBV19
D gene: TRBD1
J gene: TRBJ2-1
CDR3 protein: CASSILRQGLWNEQFF
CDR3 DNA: TGTGCCAGTAGTATTCTGAGACAGGGGTTATGGAATGAGCAGTTCTTC

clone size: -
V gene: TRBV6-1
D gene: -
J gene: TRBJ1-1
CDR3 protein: CASSEGLNTEAFF
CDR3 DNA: TGTGCCAGCAGTGAAGGGCTGAACACTGAAGCTTTCTTT

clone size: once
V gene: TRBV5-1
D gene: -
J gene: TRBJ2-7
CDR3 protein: CASSTDPGAPYEQYF
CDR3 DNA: TGCGCCAGCAGCACCGACCCAGGGGCACCGTACGAGCAGTACTTC

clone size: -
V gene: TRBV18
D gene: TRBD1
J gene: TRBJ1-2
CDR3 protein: CASSLVPGQGESGYTF
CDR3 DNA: TGTGCCAGCTCACTTGTCCCTGGACAGGGGGAAAGTGGCTACACCTTC

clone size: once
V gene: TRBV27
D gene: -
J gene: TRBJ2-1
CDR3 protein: CASRSVAAYNEQFF
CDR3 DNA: TGTGCCAGCAGGTCGGTGGCCGCCTACAATGAGCAGTTCTTC

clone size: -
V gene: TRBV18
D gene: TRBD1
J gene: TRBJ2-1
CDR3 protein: CASSSPGQRNEQFF
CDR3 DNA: TGTGCCAGCTCATCACCGGGACAGCGCAATGAGCAGTTCTTC

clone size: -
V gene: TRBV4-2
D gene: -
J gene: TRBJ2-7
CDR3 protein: CASSQDQGGWEQYF
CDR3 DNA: TGTGCCAGCAGCCAAGATCAAGGGGGGTGGGAGCAGTACTTC

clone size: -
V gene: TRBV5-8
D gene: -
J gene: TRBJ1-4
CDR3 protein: CASSRGTTLREKLFF
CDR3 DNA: TGTGCCAGCAGCCGGGGGACAACGCTTAGGGAAAAACTGTTTTTT

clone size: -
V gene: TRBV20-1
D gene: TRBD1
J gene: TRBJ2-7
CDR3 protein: CSASDRGSNYEQYF
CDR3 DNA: TGCAGTGCTAGTGACAGGGGCTCTAACTACGAGCAGTACTTC

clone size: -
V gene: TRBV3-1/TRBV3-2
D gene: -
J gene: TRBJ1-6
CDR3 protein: CASSQDQDSPLHF
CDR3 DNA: TGTGCCAGCAGCCAAGACCAAGATTCACCCCTCCACTTT

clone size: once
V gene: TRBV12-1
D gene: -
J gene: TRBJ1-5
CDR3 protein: CASSFGQGFAYNQPQHF
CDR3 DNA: TGTGCCAGCAGCTTTGGCCAGGGCTTCGCCTACAATCAGCCCCAGCATTTT